The next 14 T cell receptor beta chains were all read from a single sample in a study of identical twins. MiXCR was run by TCRdb on the 5' RACE reads, yielding one entry per CDR3 protein. This sample has 750,000 to 950,000 distinct CDR3 sequences, with approximately 13% found just once. These data also featured in a second study, about yellow fever vaccine responses in identical twins.

The sequenced sample was PBMCs. These receptors came from a woman aged 18-29 years in good health.

CDR3: CASSWGDRGLTGANVLTF. CDR3 DNA sequence: TGTGCCAGCAGCTGGGGGGACAGGGGGCTTACTGGGGCCAACGTCCTGACTTTC. This chain uses TRBV5-5 with TRBJ2-6, with 12 bases that match TRBD1. In germline, CDR1 is SGHKS, CDR2 YYEKEE (reference sequence). This CDR3 region has 18 residues. V dropped 3 bases and J dropped 2; count of bases not matched to a gene: 6.

This clonotype showed up just a few times. The rearrangement uses TRBV5-5 and TRBJ2-5; 9 bases are shared with TRBD1. Trimming removed 3 bases from V and 4 bases from J; junction bases left unmatched: 7. This CDR3 contains 15 residues. CDR1 SGHKS and CDR2 YYEKEE come from the germline V gene (reference sequence). CDR3 sequence reads: CASSSGQGLGETQYF. Here the CDR3 DNA reads TGTGCCAGCAGCTCGGGACAGGGATTAGGAGAGACCCAGTACTTC.

J is TRBJ1-2 and V is TRBV29-1; tentatively, D is TRBD1 (5 bases). Germline assignment: CDR1 SQVTM and CDR2 ANQGSEA. V was clipped by 2 bases and J by 7 bases, with 11 bases between them. The CDR3 covers 12 residues. This CDR3 reads CSVEWGGGGYTF. The CDR3 DNA follows: TGCAGCGTTGAATGGGGGGGTGGTGGCTACACCTTC.

In its sample, this clonotype was seen a few times. The chain couples TRBV5-5 to TRBJ2-7; TRBD1 matches at 9 bases. J lost 7 bases, V lost 4 bases, and 9 bases had no gene match. This CDR3 contains 14 residues. Germline-derived CDR1 and CDR2 are SGHKS and YYEKEE (reference sequence). For the CDR3, the DNA is TGTGCCAGCAGCAACCGGGACAGGGATAGGGAGCAGTACGTC. Its translation: CASSNRDRDREQYV.

The chain couples TRBV28 to TRBJ2-1, with 9 bases fitting TRBD1. CDR1 and CDR2 (germline): MDHEN, SYDVKM. Unmatched junction bases numbered 10, after V lost 7 bases and J lost 6 bases. CDR3 length: 15 residues. CDR3 loop: CASTPVGTGSNEQFF. The CDR3 DNA follows: TGTGCCAGCACCCCTGTGGGGACAGGGTCCAATGAGCAGTTCTTC.

The V and J genes are TRBV24-1 and TRBJ2-2; D gene unclear. V lost 9 bases and J 6 bases, leaving 7 bases between the germline ends. Germline V lookup: CDR1 KGHDR, CDR2 SFDVKD. The CDR3 runs to 11 residues. CDR3 loop: CATQVSGELFF. The CDR3, as DNA: TGTGCCACCCAGGTATCCGGGGAGCTGTTTTTT.

This clonotype has only a few counts. The chain is built from TRBV3-1 and TRBJ1-1; the D is unclear. This CDR3 spans 14 amino acids. The germline V gene has CDR1 LGHDT and CDR2 YNNKEL (reference sequence). The ends were cut back, 4 bases at V and 1 base at J, with 10 bases in the middle. The CDR3 loop is CASSPSWKNTEAFF. CDR3 bases: TGTGCCAGCAGCCCTAGTTGGAAGAACACTGAAGCTTTCTTT.

J is TRBJ2-5 and V is TRBV5-1; 11 bases are shared with TRBD1. This CDR3 contains 16 residues. Per germline, CDR1 SGHRS and CDR2 YFSETQ. Unmatched junction bases numbered 6, after V lost 3 bases and J lost 2 bases. CDR3 in amino acids: CASSWRTGGPQETQYF. CDR3 DNA sequence: TGCGCCAGCAGCTGGAGGACAGGGGGCCCGCAAGAGACCCAGTACTTC.

This chain's CDR3 is CASSYATGYEAFF. CDR3 bases: TGTGCCAGCAGTTACGCGACAGGATATGAAGCTTTCTTT. The rearrangement links TRBV6-5 to TRBJ1-1, with D possibly matching TRBD1 (6 bases). This CDR3 region has 13 residues. The germline V gene has CDR1 MNHEY and CDR2 SVGAGI. The V and J ends lost 2 bases and 7 bases respectively, with 11 bases between them.

This chain connects TRBV7-9 to TRBJ1-1, with D maybe TRBD1 (6 bases). The germline V gene has CDR1 SEHNR and CDR2 FQNEAQ (reference sequence). The CDR3 spans 13 residues. Trimming pared 4 bases from V and 6 bases from J, leaving 12 bases between. This CDR3 reads CASSSTGRPEAFF. The DNA of the CDR3 is TGTGCCAGCAGCTCGACAGGTAGGCCTGAAGCTTTCTTT.

This clonotype turned up a few times. The chain recombines TRBV12-3 or TRBV12-4 with TRBJ1-1; D ambiguous. CDR3 length: 18 residues. Trimming pared 0 bases from V and 0 bases from J, leaving 17 bases between. The CDR3, as DNA: TGTGCCAGCAGTTTAGCGTATCGGCAGGCTAGTATGAACACTGAAGCTTTCTTT. As protein: CASSLAYRQASMNTEAFF.

J is TRBJ2-7 and V is TRBV20-1; D is perhaps TRBD1 or TRBD2 (5 bases each). CDR1 is DFQATT and CDR2 is SNEGSKA in the germline V gene (reference sequence). The CDR3 totals 14 residues. The ends were cut back, 0 bases at V and 6 bases at J, with 15 bases in the middle. This CDR3 reads CSARDGGSYGEQYV. The CDR3 DNA is TGCAGTGCTAGAGATGGGGGTAGCTACGGCGAGCAGTACGTC.

This clonotype has ten or more counts. The V and J genes are TRBV9 and TRBJ2-1; TRBD1 agrees at 9 bases. V trimming: 0 bases; J trimming: 4 bases; junction bases outside the gene matches: 5. Germline V gene lookup returns CDR1 SGDLS and CDR2 YYNGEE. The length of the CDR3 is 16 residues. CDR3 residues: CASSVDGGTGYNEQFF. DNA of the CDR3: TGTGCCAGCAGCGTAGATGGGGGGACAGGGTACAATGAGCAGTTCTTC.

The chain couples TRBV2 to TRBJ2-3, with TRBD2 as a possible D gene (5 bases). CDR1 and CDR2 from the germline V gene are SNHLY and FYNNEI. V was shortened by 4 bases and J by 0 bases, with 14 bases between the two germline ends. The length of the CDR3 is 16 residues. The CDR3 sequence is CASSVAGRLSTDTQYF. CDR3 nucleotides: TGTGCCAGCAGTGTGGCGGGCCGACTTAGCACAGATACGCAGTATTTT.